The 19 T cell receptor beta chains in this list originate from one sample, sequenced in a study of tumor-infiltrating lymphocytes in glioblastoma multiforme. Multiple V-beta primers and a C-beta primer amplified TCRB from RNA. TCRdb processed the multiplex PCR reads anew with MiXCR; each CDR3 protein has one entry. The sample holds 25,000 to 40,000 distinct CDR3 sequences; approximately 60% are singletons and the top ten take 33%. The material sequenced was brain tumor tissue. All receptors derive from a male donor with glioblastoma.

V usage is TRBV29-1 and J usage is TRBJ2-7, with D unclear. The CDR3 covers 13 residues. Germline loops: CDR1 SQVTM, CDR2 ANQGSEA. Trimming shortened V by 4 bases and J by 1 base, and 11 bases separated the two germline ends. The DNA for the CDR3 is TGCAGCGTTGGGGGTCAGGCGTCCTACGAGCAGTACTTC. Residues: CSVGGQASYEQYF.

This clonotype was detected ten times or more. V usage is TRBV30 and J usage is TRBJ2-3, with TRBD2 matching 9 bases. Germline assignment: CDR1 GTSNPN and CDR2 SVGIG (reference sequence). This CDR3 spans 13 amino acids. The V and J ends lost 4 bases and 2 bases, in that order; junction bases with no gene match: 1. Here the CDR3 DNA reads TGTGCCTGGACTAGCGGGATCACAGATACGCAGTATTTT. Its translation: CAWTSGITDTQYF.

This clonotype showed up many times. The rearrangement uses TRBV24-1 and TRBJ1-5, with D perhaps matching TRBD1 (6 bases). CDR3 length: 15 residues. The V end was cut by 7 bases, the J end by 4 bases, with 16 bases between. Germline V gene sequence: CDR1 KGHDR, CDR2 SFDVKD. The CDR3 region is CATSTGTTANQPQHF. CDR3 nucleotides: TGTGCCACCAGCACCGGGACAACGGCTAATCAGCCCCAGCATTTT.

Remarks on this clonotype: A read error may account for a junction end that differs from germline. CDR3 DNA: TGCAGTGCTTCACGCCCAGGGTCTCTTAACCCTGAAGCTTTCTTC. It translates to CSASRPGSLNPEAFF. This chain links TRBV20-1 with TRBJ1-1; maybe TRBD1 (5 bases). This CDR3 has 15 amino acids. Germline CDR1 is DFQATT and CDR2 is SNEGSKA (reference sequence).

Details on this clonotype: An end of the junction differs from the germline gene, which may be a read error. The chain combines TRBV20-1 with TRBJ2-7, with 7 bases aligning to TRBD1. In germline, CDR1 is DFQATT, CDR2 SNEGSKA (reference sequence). The CDR3 sequence is 16 residues long. The CDR3 DNA is TGCAGTGCTAGACCCTATAACAGGGGAACTACCCACGAGAAGTACTTC. Translated: CSARPYNRGTTHEKYF.

Only one count was recorded for this clonotype. This may arise from a read error, as a much more abundant clone is one base away. The genes are TRBV13 and TRBJ2-5, with D hard to call. V was shortened by 6 bases and J by 0 bases, with 17 bases between the two germline ends. This CDR3 is 16 amino acids long. The V gene's germline CDR1 is PRHDT and CDR2 FYEKMQ (reference sequence). The CDR3 region is CASSRVIELYQETQYF. The DNA of the CDR3 is TGTGCCAGCAGTCGCGTGATAGAGTTGTACCAAGAGACCCAGTACTTC.

As to this clonotype: The CDR3 carries no conserved terminal phenylalanine or tryptophan, so it likely arises from a read error. This chain uses TRBV20-1 with TRBJ2-5; D possibly corresponds to TRBD2 (5 bases). The CDR3 sequence is 16 residues long. The V gene's germline CDR1 is DFQATT and CDR2 SNEGSKA (reference sequence). Trimming pared 3 bases from V and 4 bases from J, leaving 21 bases between. Here the CDR3 DNA reads TGCAGTGCTAGTTGGTCTGGGAGTCTGGACGGAGAGACCCAGTACGTC. Translation: CSASWSGSLDGETQYV.

This clonotype has a count of ten or more. V usage is TRBV6-1 and J usage is TRBJ2-2, with D perhaps TRBD1 (5 bases). CDR1 is MNHNS and CDR2 is SASEGT in the germline V gene. Deletions cut 6 bases from V and 4 bases from J, with 12 bases between. CDR3 length equals 14 residues. The CDR3, as DNA: TGTGCCAGCAGCCCGTGGGGCAGCACCGGGGAGCTGTTTTTT. Encoded protein: CASSPWGSTGELFF.

The chain is built from TRBV20-1 and TRBJ2-1; D uncertain. Per the germline V gene, CDR1 is DFQATT and CDR2 is SNEGSKA (reference sequence). CDR3 length equals 14 residues. V lost 0 bases to trimming and J lost 8 bases, with 14 bases between them. CDR3 sequence: CSARDADEIHEQFF. Here the CDR3 DNA reads TGCAGTGCTAGAGACGCTGACGAAATCCATGAGCAGTTCTTC.

A few counts support this clonotype. The chain couples TRBV30 to TRBJ2-7; perhaps TRBD1 as D (5 bases). Trimming stripped 0 bases from V and 0 bases from J, with 12 bases between. Germline CDR1 GTSNPN, CDR2 SVGIG (reference sequence). The CDR3 runs 15 residues. The DNA for the CDR3 is TGTGCCTGGAGTGTACAGGTGTGGGGCTCCTACGAGCAGTACTTC. This codes for CAWSVQVWGSYEQYF.

With respect to this clonotype: The junction shows a germline mismatch at one end, possibly a read error. The CDR3 loop is CASSLGGKHNKQLF. DNA for the CDR3: TGTGCCAGCAGCTTAGGCGGGAAGCACAATAAGCAGCTCTTC. The chain recombines TRBV11-2 with TRBJ2-1, with a possible D match to TRBD2 (6 bases). CDR1 is SGHAT and CDR2 is FQNNGV in the germline V gene. The CDR3 sequence is 14 residues long.

As regards this clonotype: A much bigger clone sits one base away, suggesting this may be a read error. V usage is TRBV6-6 and J usage is TRBJ1-6; unclear D gene. The CDR3 length is 13 residues. From germline, CDR1 is MNHNY and CDR2 SVGAGI (reference sequence). V lost 6 bases, J lost 9 bases, and 12 bases lay in between. The CDR3 reads CASRPIMGSPLHF. In DNA form, the CDR3 reads TGTGCCAGCAGACCTATTATGGGTTCACCCCTCCACTTT.

This clonotype was seen a handful of times. This chain uses TRBV28 with TRBJ2-1; 15 bases are a match to TRBD2. This CDR3 is built from 14 residues. V trimming: 7 bases; J trimming: 8 bases; junction bases outside the gene matches: 3. CDR1 and CDR2 from the germline V gene are MDHEN and SYDVKM. The CDR3 region is CASTGLAGGYEQFF. CDR3 DNA: TGTGCCAGCACTGGACTAGCGGGAGGGTATGAGCAGTTCTTC.

As to this clonotype: A much larger clone differs by one base, so this may be a read error. J is TRBJ1-6 and V is TRBV7-9, with TRBD1 matching 8 bases. The CDR3 runs to 14 residues. From germline, CDR1 is SEHNR and CDR2 FQNEAQ (reference sequence). CDR3 protein: CASSLGTGYSLLHF. CDR3 nucleotides: TGTGCCAGCAGCTTAGGGACAGGGTATTCACTCCTCCACTTT.

Concerning this clonotype itself: A junction boundary mismatches the germline segment, possibly from a read error. The CDR3 is CASSSNRETQYF. In nucleotides, the CDR3 is TGCGCCAGCAGTTCAAACCGAGAGACCCAGTACTTC. The genes are TRBV6-2 or TRBV6-3 and TRBJ2-5; the D is unclear. The CDR3 loop spans 12 amino acids. In germline, CDR1 is MNHEY, CDR2 SVGEGT.

V gene TRBV7-8 combines with J gene TRBJ2-7; maybe TRBD1 (5 bases). The CDR3 is 14 amino acids. Trimming removed 3 bases at V and 4 bases at J, with 13 bases between. The germline V gene encodes CDR1 SGHVS and CDR2 FQNEAQ. The CDR3 reads CASSFGWGSYEQYF. The CDR3 nucleotides are TGTGCCAGCAGCTTTGGGTGGGGCTCATACGAGCAGTACTTC.

The chain has TRBV6-2 or TRBV6-3 and TRBJ1-2; no clear D. CDR1 MNHEY and CDR2 SVGEGT come from the germline V gene. The CDR3 runs to 11 residues. The V end lost 8 bases, the J end lost 2 bases, and 6 bases lay between the germline ends. The CDR3 nucleotides read TGTGCCAGCGGCGGAAACTATGGCTACACCTTC. It specifies CASGGNYGYTF.

Comment on this clonotype: This likely comes from a read error, as the CDR3 has no conserved phenylalanine or tryptophan at its end. The rearrangement joins TRBV12-3 or TRBV12-4 to TRBJ1-4; D is unresolved. Trimming took 3 bases from V and 11 from J, leaving 10 bases between them. The CDR3 totals 12 residues. CDR3 loop: CASSFSGEKLFL. CDR3 sequence (DNA): TGTGCCAGCAGTTTCTCAGGCGAGAAACTGTTTTTA.

This clonotype showed up just once. This may be a read error: a much more frequent sequence differs by one nucleotide. The chain has TRBV30 and TRBJ2-7; 8 bases fit TRBD1. CDR1 and CDR2 (germline): GTSNPN, SVGIG (reference sequence). This CDR3 has 14 amino acids. The V and J ends lost 5 bases and 5 bases, in that order; junction bases with no gene match: 11. The CDR3 loop reads CAWGMRVRGHEQYF. DNA for the CDR3: TGTGCCTGGGGTATGCGAGTCAGGGGGCACGAGCAGTACTTC.